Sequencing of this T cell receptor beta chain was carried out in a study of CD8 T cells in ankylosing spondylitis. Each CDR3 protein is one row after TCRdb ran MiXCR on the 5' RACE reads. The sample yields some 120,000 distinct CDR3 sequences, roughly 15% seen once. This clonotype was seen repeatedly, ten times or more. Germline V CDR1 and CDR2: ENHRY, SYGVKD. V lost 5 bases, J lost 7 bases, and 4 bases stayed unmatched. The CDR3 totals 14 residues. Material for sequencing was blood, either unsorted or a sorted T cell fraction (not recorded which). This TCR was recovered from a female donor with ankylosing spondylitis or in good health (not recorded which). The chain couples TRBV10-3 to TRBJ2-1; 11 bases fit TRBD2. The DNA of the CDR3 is TGTGCCATCAGTCATAGCGGGGGGGCAAATGAGCAGTTCTTC. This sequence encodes CAISHSGGANEQFF.